This T cell receptor (beta chain) was captured in a study of blood T cell repertoires in COVID-19. As processed by the authors: Amplification of reference gene primers was used by the study to estimate nucleated cell counts. Here immunoSEQ multiplex PCR was the method, and the copy in TCRdb shows in-frame clones only, minus some. The V and J calls and clone size come from that table; D and trimming were worked out from the DNA. This table holds 100,000 to 150,000 clones, around 89% found once. Germline loops: CDR1 MGHRA, CDR2 YSYEKL. V was pared by 4 bases and J by 6 bases, with 10 bases of the junction left unmatched. The CDR3 consists of 17 residues.

The V gene is TRBV4-1, the J gene TRBJ2-1; 12 nucleotides match TRBD1. The clonotype originates from a man in his fifties or sixties with COVID-19, enrolled during active disease. Sequenced material: peripheral blood. The DNA for the CDR3 is TGCGCCAGCAGCCCGGGACAGGGGGCAACATACCCCAATGAGCAGTTCTTC. This encodes CASSPGQGATYPNEQFF.